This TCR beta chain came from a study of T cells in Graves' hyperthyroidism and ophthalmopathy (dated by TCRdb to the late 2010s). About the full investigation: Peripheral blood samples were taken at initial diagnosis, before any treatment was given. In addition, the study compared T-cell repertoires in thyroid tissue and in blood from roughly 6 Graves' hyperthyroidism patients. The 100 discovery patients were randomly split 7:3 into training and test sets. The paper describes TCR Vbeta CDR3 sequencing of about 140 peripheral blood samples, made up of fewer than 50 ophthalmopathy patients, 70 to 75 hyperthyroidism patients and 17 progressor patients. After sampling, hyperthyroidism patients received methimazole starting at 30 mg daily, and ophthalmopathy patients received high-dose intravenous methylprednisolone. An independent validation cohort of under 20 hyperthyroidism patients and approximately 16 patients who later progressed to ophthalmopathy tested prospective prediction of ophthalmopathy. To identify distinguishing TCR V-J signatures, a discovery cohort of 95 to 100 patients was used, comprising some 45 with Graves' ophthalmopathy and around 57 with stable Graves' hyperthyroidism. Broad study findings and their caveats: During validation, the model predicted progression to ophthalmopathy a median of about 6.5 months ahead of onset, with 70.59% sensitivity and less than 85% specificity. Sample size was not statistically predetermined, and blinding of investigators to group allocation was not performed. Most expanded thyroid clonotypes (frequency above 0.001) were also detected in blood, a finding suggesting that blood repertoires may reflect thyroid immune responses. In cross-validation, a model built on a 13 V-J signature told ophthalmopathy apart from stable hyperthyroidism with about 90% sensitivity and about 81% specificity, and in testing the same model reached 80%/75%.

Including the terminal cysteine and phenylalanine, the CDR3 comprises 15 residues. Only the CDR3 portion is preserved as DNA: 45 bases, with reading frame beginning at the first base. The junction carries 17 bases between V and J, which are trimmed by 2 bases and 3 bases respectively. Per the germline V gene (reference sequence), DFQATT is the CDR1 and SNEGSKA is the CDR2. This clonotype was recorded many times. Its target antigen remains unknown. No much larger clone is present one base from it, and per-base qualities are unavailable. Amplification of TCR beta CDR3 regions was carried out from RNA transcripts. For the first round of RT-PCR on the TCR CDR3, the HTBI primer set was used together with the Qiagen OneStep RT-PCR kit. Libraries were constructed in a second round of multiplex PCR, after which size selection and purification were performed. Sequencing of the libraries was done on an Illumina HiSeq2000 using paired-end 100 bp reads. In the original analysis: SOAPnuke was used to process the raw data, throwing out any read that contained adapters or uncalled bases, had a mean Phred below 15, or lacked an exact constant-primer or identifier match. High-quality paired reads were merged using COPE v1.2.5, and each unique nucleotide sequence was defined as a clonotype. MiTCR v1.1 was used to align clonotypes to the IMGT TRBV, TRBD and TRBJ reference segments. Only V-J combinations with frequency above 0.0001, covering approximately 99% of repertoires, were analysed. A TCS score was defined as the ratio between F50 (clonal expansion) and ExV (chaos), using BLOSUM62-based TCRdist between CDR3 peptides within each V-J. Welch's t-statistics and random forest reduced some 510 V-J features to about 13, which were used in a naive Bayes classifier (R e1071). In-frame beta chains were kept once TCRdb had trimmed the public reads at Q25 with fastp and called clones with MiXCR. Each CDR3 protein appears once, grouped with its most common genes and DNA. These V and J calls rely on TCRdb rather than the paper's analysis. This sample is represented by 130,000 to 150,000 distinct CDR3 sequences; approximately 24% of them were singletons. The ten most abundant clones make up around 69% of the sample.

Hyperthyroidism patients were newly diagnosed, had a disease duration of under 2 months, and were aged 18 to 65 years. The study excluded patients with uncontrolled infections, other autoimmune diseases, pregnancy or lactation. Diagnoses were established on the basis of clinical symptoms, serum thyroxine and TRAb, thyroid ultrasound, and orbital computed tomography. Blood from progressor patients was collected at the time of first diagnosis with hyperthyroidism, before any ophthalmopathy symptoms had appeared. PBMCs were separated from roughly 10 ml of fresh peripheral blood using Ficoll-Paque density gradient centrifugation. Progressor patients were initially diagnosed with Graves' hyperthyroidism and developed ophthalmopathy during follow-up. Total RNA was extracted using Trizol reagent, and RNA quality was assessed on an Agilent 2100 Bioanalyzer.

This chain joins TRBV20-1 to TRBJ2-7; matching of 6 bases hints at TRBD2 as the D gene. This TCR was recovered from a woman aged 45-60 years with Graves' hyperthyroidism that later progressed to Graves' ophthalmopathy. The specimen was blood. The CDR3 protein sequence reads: CSARSNKRVGYEQYF. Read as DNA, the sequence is TGCAGTGCTAGATCTAACAAGCGGGTCGGCTACGAGCAGTACTTC.